This T cell receptor (beta chain) originates from a study of prognosis after radiotherapy for stage I lung cancer. Two-round multiplex PCR amplified TCR beta CDR3 from genomic DNA. Round one of PCR was performed, and it used primers specific to each TRBV and TRBJ gene. TCRdb passed the multiplex PCR reads through MiXCR, listing each CDR3 protein once. The sample carries about 15,000 distinct CDR3 sequences, about 40% recorded once. CDR1 is DFQATT and CDR2 is SNEGSKA in the germline V gene (reference sequence). Losses at the gene ends were 0 bases for V and 2 bases for J; bases not matched to a gene: 10. The CDR3 has 19 residues.

The TCR originated in a donor over 45 with non-small cell lung cancer. Specimen: PBMCs, collected before or after stereotactic body radiation therapy (not recorded which). This sequence joins TRBV20-1 and TRBJ2-1, with 13 nucleotides matching TRBD2. The CDR3 sequence is CSARDSGLAGMSPYNEQFF. CDR3 bases: TGCAGTGCTAGAGATTCGGGACTAGCGGGAATGTCGCCCTACAATGAGCAGTTCTTC.